This TCR beta chain comes out of a study of blood T cell repertoires in COVID-19. Study information: From the United States, Italy and Spain came samples of acute and convalescent COVID-19.

Per the germline V gene, CDR1 is SGHTA and CDR2 is FQGNSA. V shed 1 base, J shed 3 bases, and the junction held 8 bases outside the gene matches. The CDR3 spans 16 residues. The authors' processing: The assay estimated nucleated cells by amplifying reference gene primers. Data came from immunoSEQ multiplex PCR; TCRdb stores just in-frame clones and leaves some out. That table is the source of V, J and clone size, and D and trimming were worked out from the DNA. This table holds about 220,000 clones, 70% to 90% found once. Sequenced input: peripheral blood. The receptor was derived from a woman in her 70s with COVID-19, enrolled during active disease. The rearrangement links TRBV7-2 to TRBJ2-7; 8 bases line up with TRBD2. CDR3 sequence: CASSLEASGGIYEQYF. The CDR3 DNA follows: TGTGCCAGCAGCTTAGAGGCCAGCGGGGGTATCTACGAGCAGTACTTC.